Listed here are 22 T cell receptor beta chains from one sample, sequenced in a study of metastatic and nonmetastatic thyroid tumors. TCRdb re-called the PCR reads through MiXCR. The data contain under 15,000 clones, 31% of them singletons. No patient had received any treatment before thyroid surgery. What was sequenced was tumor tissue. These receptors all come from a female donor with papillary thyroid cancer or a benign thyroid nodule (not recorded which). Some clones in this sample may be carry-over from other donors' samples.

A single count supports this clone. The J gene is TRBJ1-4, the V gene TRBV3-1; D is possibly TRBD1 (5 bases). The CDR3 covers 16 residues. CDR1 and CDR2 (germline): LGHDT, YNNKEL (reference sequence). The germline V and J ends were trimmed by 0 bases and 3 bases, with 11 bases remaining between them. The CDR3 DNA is TGTGCCAGCAGCCAAGATCTCTTGACAGCTAATGAAAAACTGTTTTTT. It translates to CASSQDLLTANEKLFF.

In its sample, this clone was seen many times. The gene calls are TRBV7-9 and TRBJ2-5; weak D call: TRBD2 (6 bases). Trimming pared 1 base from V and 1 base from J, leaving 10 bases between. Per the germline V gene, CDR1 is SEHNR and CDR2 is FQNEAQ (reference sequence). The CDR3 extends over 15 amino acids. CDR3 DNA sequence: TGTGCCAGCAGCTTAGGGGATAGCGGCCAAGAGACCCAGTACTTC. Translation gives CASSLGDSGQETQYF.

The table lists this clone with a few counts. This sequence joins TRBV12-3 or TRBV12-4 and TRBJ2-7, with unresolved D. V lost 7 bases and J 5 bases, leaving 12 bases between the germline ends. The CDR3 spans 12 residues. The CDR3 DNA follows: TGTGCCAGCACTCTAATGGGTAACGAGCAGTACTTC. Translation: CASTLMGNEQYF.

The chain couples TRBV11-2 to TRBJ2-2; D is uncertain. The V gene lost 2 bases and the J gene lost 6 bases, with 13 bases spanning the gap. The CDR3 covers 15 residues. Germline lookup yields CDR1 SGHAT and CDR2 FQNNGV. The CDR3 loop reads CASSLRYSQAGELFF. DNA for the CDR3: TGTGCCAGCAGCTTACGTTACAGTCAGGCCGGGGAGCTGTTTTTT.

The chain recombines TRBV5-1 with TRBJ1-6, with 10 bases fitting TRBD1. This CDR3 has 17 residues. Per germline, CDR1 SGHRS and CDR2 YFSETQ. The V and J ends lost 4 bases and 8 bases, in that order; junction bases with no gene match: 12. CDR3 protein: CASSLGRPGTGDSPLHF. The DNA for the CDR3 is TGCGCCAGCAGCCTAGGCCGCCCAGGGACAGGGGATTCACCCCTCCACTTT. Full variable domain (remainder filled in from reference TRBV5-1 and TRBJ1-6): KAGVTQTPRYLIKTRGQQVTLSCSPISGHRSVSWYQQTPGQGLQFLFEYFSETQRNKGNFPGRFSGRQFSNSRSEMNVSTLELGDSALYLCASSLGRPGTGDSPLHFGNGTRLTVT.

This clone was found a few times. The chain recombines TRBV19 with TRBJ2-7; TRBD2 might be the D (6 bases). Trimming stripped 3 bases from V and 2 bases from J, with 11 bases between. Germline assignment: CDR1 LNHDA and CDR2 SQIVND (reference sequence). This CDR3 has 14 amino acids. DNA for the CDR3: TGTGCCAGTAGTATGGGCGGGACGGCCTACGAGCAGTACTTC. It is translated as CASSMGGTAYEQYF.

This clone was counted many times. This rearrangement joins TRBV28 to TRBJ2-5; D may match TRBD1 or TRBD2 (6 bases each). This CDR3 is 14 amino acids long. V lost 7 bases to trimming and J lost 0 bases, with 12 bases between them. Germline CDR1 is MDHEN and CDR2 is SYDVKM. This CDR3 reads CASKLGGYQETQYF. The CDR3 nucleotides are TGTGCCAGCAAGTTAGGGGGGTACCAAGAGACCCAGTACTTC.

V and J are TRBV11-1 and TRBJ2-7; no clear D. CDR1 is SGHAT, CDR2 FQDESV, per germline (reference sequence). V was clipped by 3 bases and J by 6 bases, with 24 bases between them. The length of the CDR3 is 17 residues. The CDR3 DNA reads TGTGCCAGCAGCTTCGAGGAAGGGCCGGGTCCAAATCGCGAGCAGTACTTC. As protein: CASSFEEGPGPNREQYF.

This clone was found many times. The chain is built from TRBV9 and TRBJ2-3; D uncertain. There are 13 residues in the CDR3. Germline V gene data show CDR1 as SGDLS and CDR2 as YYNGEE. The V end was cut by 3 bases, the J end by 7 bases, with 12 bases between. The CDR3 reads CASSDRPLNTQYF. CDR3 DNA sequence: TGTGCCAGCAGCGATCGACCGCTTAATACGCAGTATTTT. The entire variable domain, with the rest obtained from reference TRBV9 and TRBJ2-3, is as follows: DSGVTQTPKHLITATGQRVTLRCSPRSGDLSVYWYQQSLDQGLQFLIQYYNGEERAKGNILERFSAQQFPDLHSELNLSSLELGDSALYFCASSDRPLNTQYFGPGTRLTVL.

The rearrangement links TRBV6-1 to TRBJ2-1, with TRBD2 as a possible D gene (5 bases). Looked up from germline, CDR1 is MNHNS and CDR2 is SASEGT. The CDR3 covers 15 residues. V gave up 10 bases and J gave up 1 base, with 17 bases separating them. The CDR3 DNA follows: TGTGCCACCTCCCCTTTAGGAGGTTCCTACAATGAGCAGTTCTTC. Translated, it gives CATSPLGGSYNEQFF.

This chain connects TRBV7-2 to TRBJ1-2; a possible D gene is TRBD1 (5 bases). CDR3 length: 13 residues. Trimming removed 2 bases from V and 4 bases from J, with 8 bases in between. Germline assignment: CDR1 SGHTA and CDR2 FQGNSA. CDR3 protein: CASSLRGLYGYTF. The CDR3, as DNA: TGTGCCAGCAGCTTACGGGGCCTCTATGGCTACACCTTC.

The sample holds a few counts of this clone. The CDR3 region is CASSQDHTGELFF. The DNA of the CDR3 is TGTGCCAGCAGCCAAGATCACACCGGGGAGCTGTTTTTT. The rearrangement joins TRBV3-1 to TRBJ2-2; no firm D call. Per the germline V gene, CDR1 is LGHDT and CDR2 is YNNKEL (reference sequence). This CDR3 region has 13 residues. V was shortened by 0 bases and J by 3 bases, with 2 bases between the two germline ends.

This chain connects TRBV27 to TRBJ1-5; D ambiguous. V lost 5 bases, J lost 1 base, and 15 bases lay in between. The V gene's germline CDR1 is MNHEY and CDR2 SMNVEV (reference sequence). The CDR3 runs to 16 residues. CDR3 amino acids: CASSPYWTGSNQPQHF. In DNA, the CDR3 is TGTGCCAGCAGTCCCTATTGGACCGGAAGCAATCAGCCCCAGCATTTT.

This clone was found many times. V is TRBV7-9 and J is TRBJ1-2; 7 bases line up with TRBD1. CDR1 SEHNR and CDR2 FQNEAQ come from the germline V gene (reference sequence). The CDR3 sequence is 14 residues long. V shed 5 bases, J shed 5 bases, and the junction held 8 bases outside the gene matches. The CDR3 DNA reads TGTGCCAGCAGCGCGGGACAGCTTAATTATGGCTACACCTTC. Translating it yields CASSAGQLNYGYTF.

The CDR3, as DNA: TGTGCCAGCAGTCCGCTTGGACAGGCCCACGAGCAGTACGTC. Protein: CASSPLGQAHEQYV. The chain employs TRBV27 and TRBJ2-7, with 7 nucleotides matching TRBD1. Trimming cost V 5 bases and J 5 bases; bases outside gene matches: 9. Germline lookup yields CDR1 MNHEY and CDR2 SMNVEV (reference sequence). This CDR3 region has 14 residues.

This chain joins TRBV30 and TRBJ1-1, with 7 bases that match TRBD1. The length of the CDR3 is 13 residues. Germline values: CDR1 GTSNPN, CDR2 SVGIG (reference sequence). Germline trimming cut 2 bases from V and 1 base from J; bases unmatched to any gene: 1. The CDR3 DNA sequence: TGTGCCTGGAGTAGACAGGGGAACACTGAAGCTTTCTTT. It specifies CAWSRQGNTEAFF.

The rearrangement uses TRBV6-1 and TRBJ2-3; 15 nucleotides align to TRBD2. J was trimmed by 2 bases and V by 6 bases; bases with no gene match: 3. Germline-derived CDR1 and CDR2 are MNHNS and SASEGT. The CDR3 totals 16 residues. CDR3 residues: CASRGLAGGLTDTQYF. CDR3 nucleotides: TGTGCCAGCAGGGGACTAGCGGGGGGTCTCACAGATACGCAGTATTTT.

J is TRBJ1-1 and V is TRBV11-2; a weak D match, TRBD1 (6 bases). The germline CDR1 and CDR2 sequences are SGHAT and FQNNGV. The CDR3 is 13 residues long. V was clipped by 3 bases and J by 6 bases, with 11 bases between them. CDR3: CASSLLQGSEAFF. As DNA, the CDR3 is TGTGCCAGCAGCTTGCTACAGGGTTCTGAAGCTTTCTTT.

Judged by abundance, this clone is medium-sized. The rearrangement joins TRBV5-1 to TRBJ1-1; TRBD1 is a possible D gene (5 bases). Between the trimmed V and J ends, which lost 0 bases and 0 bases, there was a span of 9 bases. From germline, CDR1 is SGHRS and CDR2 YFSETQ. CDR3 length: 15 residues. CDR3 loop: CASSLVAGMNTEAFF. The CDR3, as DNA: TGCGCCAGCAGCTTGGTTGCAGGGATGAACACTGAAGCTTTCTTT. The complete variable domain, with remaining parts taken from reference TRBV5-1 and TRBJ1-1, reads KAGVTQTPRYLIKTRGQQVTLSCSPISGHRSVSWYQQTPGQGLQFLFEYFSETQRNKGNFPGRFSGRQFSNSRSEMNVSTLELGDSALYLCASSLVAGMNTEAFFGQGTRLTVV.

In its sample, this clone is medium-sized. The CDR3 DNA reads TGCGCCAGCAGCTTGACAGGACTAGCCCCCACAGATACGCAGTATTTT. The encoded protein is CASSLTGLAPTDTQYF. The V call is TRBV5-1, the J call TRBJ2-3, with TRBD2 matching 8 bases. Germline values: CDR1 SGHRS, CDR2 YFSETQ. V lost 1 base and J lost 2; bases outside the gene matches: 6. The CDR3 contains 16 residues.

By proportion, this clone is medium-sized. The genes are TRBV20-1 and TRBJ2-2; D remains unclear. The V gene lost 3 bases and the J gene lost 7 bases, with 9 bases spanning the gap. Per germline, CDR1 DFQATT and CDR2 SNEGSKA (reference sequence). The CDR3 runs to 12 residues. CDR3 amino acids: CSARIGHGELFF. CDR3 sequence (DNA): TGCAGTGCTAGGATAGGCCACGGGGAGCTGTTTTTT.

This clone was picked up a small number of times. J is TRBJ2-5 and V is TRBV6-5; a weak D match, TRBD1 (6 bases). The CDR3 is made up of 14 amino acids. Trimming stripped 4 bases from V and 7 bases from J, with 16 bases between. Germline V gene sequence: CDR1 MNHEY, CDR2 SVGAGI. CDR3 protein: CASSSTDRMGTQYF. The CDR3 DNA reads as TGTGCCAGCAGTTCTACGGACAGAATGGGGACCCAGTACTTC.